What follows describes a single T cell receptor beta chain. An end of the junction differs from the germline gene, which may be a read error. Germline V gene lookup returns CDR1 SSHAT and CDR2 FNYEAQ (reference sequence). This CDR3 spans 16 amino acids. The source of the sample is a study of shared clonotypes between healthy human individuals. Study summary: Participating donors consisted of two women and a few men aged 18 to 49.

Researchers drew on about 90 million PBMCs for genomic DNA from unsorted samples. Libraries were prepared by immunoSEQ multiplex PCR; TCRdb keeps only in-frame clonotypes and omits some of them. The data contain fewer than 650,000 clones, around 80% of them singletons. The chain employs TRBV7-7 and TRBJ2-2, with D possibly being TRBD1 (6 bases). This TCR derives from a woman aged 40 to 55 in good health. Some clones in this sample may be carry-over from other donors' samples. Sample: PBMCs. The DNA for the CDR3 is TGTGCTAGCAGCTCAACAACAGGGTTGAACACCGGGGAGCTGTTTTTT. It is translated as CASSSTTGLNTGELFF.